Each of the 30 T cell receptor beta chains below was sequenced from the same sample in a study of T-cell reconstitution after alpha-beta-depleted transplantation in children. Construction of the TCRbeta library involved unique molecular identifiers. TCRdb ran MiXCR on the PCR reads and lists one entry per CDR3 protein. In the table there are approximately 980,000 distinct CDR3 sequences, roughly 29% of which are singletons. Specimen: PBMCs, mostly from graft donor cells, collected 360 days after TCRalphabeta/CD19-depleted stem cell transplant. The receptor set was obtained from a boy in the first two years of life who had a stem cell transplant for SCID, so the T cells may come from the graft donor.

This sequence joins TRBV5-1 and TRBJ2-6; the match to TRBD1 covers 8 bases. The germline V gene encodes CDR1 SGHRS and CDR2 YFSETQ. V lost 2 bases to trimming and J lost 4 bases; unmatched junction nucleotides: 5. The CDR3 totals 16 residues. The CDR3, as DNA: TGCGCCAGCAGCTTTCAGGGGGCAAAAGGGGCCAACGTCCTGACTTTC. It translates to CASSFQGAKGANVLTF.

This clonotype came up a few times. The chain employs TRBV29-1 and TRBJ2-7; 8 bases line up with TRBD1. Per the germline V gene, CDR1 is SQVTM and CDR2 is ANQGSEA. The CDR3 is made up of 13 amino acids. The J segment lost 3 bases and the V segment lost 4 bases, leaving 5 bases of the junction unmatched. The CDR3 DNA sequence: TGCAGCGTTGCCCCAGGGGGCGGCTACGAGCAGTACTTC. This sequence encodes CSVAPGGGYEQYF.

This rearrangement joins TRBV12-3 or TRBV12-4 to TRBJ1-2, with 11 bases lining up with TRBD1. The CDR3 consists of 16 residues. The V and J ends lost 5 bases and 1 base, in that order; junction bases with no gene match: 6. As DNA, the CDR3 is TGTGCCAGCAGTACCTGGACAGGGGGCGATAACTATGGCTACACCTTC. Its protein product is CASSTWTGGDNYGYTF.

The V and J genes are TRBV4-2 and TRBJ2-1; no clear D. The CDR3 covers 16 residues. V was clipped by 0 bases and J by 2 bases, with 11 bases between them. CDR1 is LGHNA, CDR2 YNFKEQ, per germline. This chain's CDR3 is CASSQEVPVPYNEQFF. CDR3 DNA: TGTGCCAGCAGCCAAGAGGTGCCCGTCCCCTACAATGAGCAGTTCTTC.

The chain combines TRBV4-2 with TRBJ2-6; D may be TRBD1 or TRBD2 (5 bases each). Germline loops: CDR1 LGHNA, CDR2 YNFKEQ. There are 22 residues in the CDR3. V gave up 1 base and J gave up 0 bases, with 25 bases separating them. The CDR3 DNA reads TGTGCCAGCAGCCAAGGAGGGGTGCCAGGGTATGGGGAATTCTCTGGGGCCAACGTCCTGACTTTC. Its protein is CASSQGGVPGYGEFSGANVLTF.

This clonotype was observed a handful of times. This chain uses TRBV7-2 with TRBJ2-5; 7 positions agree with TRBD2. Germline-derived CDR1 and CDR2 are SGHTA and FQGNSA. Trimming took 5 bases from V and 3 from J; bases not matched to a gene: 9. The length of the CDR3 is 15 residues. CDR3 protein: CASSPHGTTEETQYF. CDR3 DNA sequence: TGTGCCAGCAGCCCCCACGGGACTACTGAAGAGACCCAGTACTTC.

The chain carries TRBV7-9 and TRBJ2-3; the match to TRBD2 covers 12 bases. Germline values: CDR1 SEHNR, CDR2 FQNEAQ (reference sequence). The CDR3 is 17 amino acids. J gave up 0 bases and V 5 bases, and 6 bases lay outside the gene matches. DNA of the CDR3: TGTGCCAGCAGCAAGACTAGCGGGGGCCTAAGCACAGATACGCAGTATTTT. Protein: CASSKTSGGLSTDTQYF.

This clonotype has just a few counts. The V gene is TRBV5-6, the J gene TRBJ1-5; no clear D. V lost 1 base to trimming and J lost 3 bases, with 8 bases between them. The germline V gene has CDR1 SGHDT and CDR2 YYEEEE. The CDR3 has 14 amino acids. CDR3 bases: TGTGCCAGCAGCTTGCGAACATTCAATCAGCCCCAGCATTTT. Residues: CASSLRTFNQPQHF.

This clonotype was observed a few times. The J gene is TRBJ2-5, the V gene TRBV28, with 8 bases aligning to TRBD2. J lost 7 bases, V lost 6 bases, and 10 bases had no gene match. The CDR3 is 14 residues long. Germline V gene data show CDR1 as MDHEN and CDR2 as SYDVKM. CDR3 region: CASSTSSGVGTQYF. The CDR3 DNA reads TGTGCCAGCAGCACCAGTAGCGGGGTAGGGACCCAGTACTTC.

The V and J genes are TRBV20-1 and TRBJ2-7, with 10 nucleotides matching TRBD2. Germline V gene sequence: CDR1 DFQATT, CDR2 SNEGSKA (reference sequence). The length of the CDR3 is 13 residues. J gave up 3 bases and V 3 bases, and 2 bases lay outside the gene matches. The CDR3 DNA sequence: TGCAGTGCTAGCCTAGCGGGGGACTACGAGCAGTACTTC. This translates into CSASLAGDYEQYF.

This clonotype has a count of ten or more. This rearrangement joins TRBV12-3 or TRBV12-4 to TRBJ2-6; no reliable D call. Trimming stripped 3 bases from V and 4 bases from J, with 7 bases between. The CDR3 spans 14 residues. CDR3 sequence: CASSLLAGANVLTF. CDR3 sequence (DNA): TGTGCCAGCAGTTTGCTTGCCGGGGCCAACGTCCTGACTTTC.

The chain joins TRBV12-3 or TRBV12-4 to TRBJ2-3; D not certain. Trimming removed 4 bases at V and 6 bases at J, with 14 bases between. There are 14 residues in the CDR3. CDR3 DNA: TGTGCCAGCAGTTCCAAAGCTAGTTCGGATACGCAGTATTTT. This sequence encodes CASSSKASSDTQYF.

This clonotype has more than one count but fewer than ten. This rearrangement joins TRBV2 to TRBJ2-1; the D gene is possibly TRBD2 (5 bases). CDR3 length: 13 amino acids. Germline CDR1 SNHLY, CDR2 FYNNEI. V was trimmed by 6 bases and J by 5 bases, leaving 11 bases between them. CDR3 DNA: TGTGCCAGCAGGGACTCGAACCACAATGAGCAGTTCTTC. Residues: CASRDSNHNEQFF.

The rearrangement uses TRBV27 and TRBJ2-3, with 11 bases aligning to TRBD2. The junction had 16 bases not matched to a gene; V was cut back by 5 bases and J by 6 bases. The CDR3 extends over 18 amino acids. Germline CDR1 MNHEY, CDR2 SMNVEV (reference sequence). The CDR3 loop reads CASSPLGDLAGGRDTQYF. The CDR3 region has the DNA TGTGCCAGCAGTCCCCTTGGGGATCTAGCGGGGGGCCGGGATACGCAGTATTTT.

The chain combines TRBV5-1 with TRBJ1-2, with 9 bases identical to TRBD1. The V gene's germline CDR1 is SGHRS and CDR2 YFSETQ. V shed 4 bases and J 1 base; nucleotides not matched to a gene: 5. This CDR3 has 15 residues. The CDR3 bases are TGCGCCAGCAGCCTCGGGACAGGGCTTAACTATGGCTACACCTTC. Translating gives CASSLGTGLNYGYTF.

The chain links TRBV28 to TRBJ2-2; D perhaps matches TRBD1 (5 bases). V lost 4 bases to trimming and J lost 0 bases, with 12 bases between them. Germline CDR1 MDHEN, CDR2 SYDVKM. The CDR3 contains 16 residues. The CDR3 DNA is TGTGCCAGCAGTTCGGGCAGGGCTCCGAACACCGGGGAGCTGTTTTTT. This codes for CASSSGRAPNTGELFF.

This clonotype was counted only a few times. This chain connects TRBV10-3 to TRBJ1-4; D possibly corresponds to TRBD1 (6 bases). This CDR3 region has 16 residues. CDR1 and CDR2 from the germline V gene are ENHRY and SYGVKD. V lost 3 bases to trimming and J lost 1 base, with 12 bases between them. The CDR3 region is CAISDGGRGTNEKLFF. The CDR3 DNA sequence: TGTGCCATCAGTGATGGGGGGCGGGGAACTAATGAAAAACTGTTTTTT.

There are a few counts of this clonotype. V and J are TRBV25-1 and TRBJ1-1, with TRBD1 matching over 8 bases. Germline V lookup: CDR1 MGHDK, CDR2 SYGVNS. The CDR3 runs 13 residues. V gave up 6 bases and J gave up 4 bases; unmatched junction bases: 4. The DNA for the CDR3 is TGTGCCAGCAGCACAGGGGGGGCCACTGAAGCTTTCTTT. The encoded protein is CASSTGGATEAFF.

This clonotype occurred a few times. The V gene is TRBV19, the J gene TRBJ2-1; D gene unclear. This CDR3 has 14 amino acids. Germline CDR1 is LNHDA and CDR2 is SQIVND (reference sequence). Trimming removed 2 bases from V and 5 bases from J, with 10 bases in between. CDR3 sequence (DNA): TGTGCCAGTAGTATAATGTACAGCAACAATGAGCAGTTCTTC. Amino acids: CASSIMYSNNEQFF.

This clonotype was picked up many times. The rearrangement links TRBV28 to TRBJ2-7; no clear D. CDR1 and CDR2 (germline): MDHEN, SYDVKM. The CDR3 has 15 residues. V lost 6 bases to trimming and J lost 0 bases, with 15 bases between them. The CDR3 DNA follows: TGTGCCAGCAGCTTCGCCAACTCTCCCTCCTACGAGCAGTACTTC. As protein: CASSFANSPSYEQYF.

V usage is TRBV20-1 and J usage is TRBJ2-3; 7 nucleotides align to TRBD1. With V trimmed by 6 bases and J by 6 bases, 12 bases remained unmatched. Germline V gene lookup returns CDR1 DFQATT and CDR2 SNEGSKA (reference sequence). The CDR3 spans 14 residues. The CDR3 region is CSAGDRVVRDTQYF. CDR3 DNA sequence: TGCAGTGCGGGCGACAGGGTGGTAAGGGATACGCAGTATTTT.

This clonotype has ten or more counts. The genes are TRBV7-2 and TRBJ2-3, with D perhaps given as TRBD1 or TRBD2 (5 bases each). From germline, CDR1 is SGHTA and CDR2 FQGNSA. The V end was cut by 5 bases, the J end by 4 bases, with 7 bases between. The length of the CDR3 is 12 residues. The CDR3 reads CASSTGPDTQYF. CDR3 DNA sequence: TGTGCCAGCAGCACGGGGCCAGATACGCAGTATTTT. The complete variable domain, with remaining parts taken from reference TRBV7-2 and TRBJ2-3, reads GAGVSQSPSNKVTEKGKDVELRCDPISGHTALYWYRQSLGQGLEFLIYFQGNSAPDKSGLPSDRFSAERTGGSVSTLTIQRTQQEDSAVYLCASSTGPDTQYFGPGTRLTVL.

The chain is built from TRBV28 and TRBJ2-7; TRBD1 is a possible D gene (6 bases). This CDR3 comprises 14 residues. Germline V gene sequence: CDR1 MDHEN, CDR2 SYDVKM. Trimming shortened V by 5 bases and J by 4 bases, and 15 bases separated the two germline ends. The CDR3 loop is CASSATGQIYEQYF. The CDR3 bases are TGTGCCAGCAGTGCGACCGGACAGATTTACGAGCAGTACTTC.

The chain employs TRBV20-1 and TRBJ2-5; TRBD1 or TRBD2 may be the D gene (6 bases each). V lost 5 bases and J lost 2, with 18 bases in between. The germline V gene encodes CDR1 DFQATT and CDR2 SNEGSKA (reference sequence). The length of the CDR3 is 15 residues. In DNA form, the CDR3 reads TGCAGTGCTCCCGGGGGCCCCCACACGCAAGAGACCCAGTACTTC. Translating it yields CSAPGGPHTQETQYF.

This clonotype was found many times. The genes are TRBV4-3 and TRBJ2-3; D remains ambiguous. Trimming took off 1 base at V and 5 bases at J, with 10 bases between the two ends. Germline CDR1 reads LGHNA; CDR2 reads YSLEER. This CDR3 comprises 14 residues. For the CDR3, the DNA is TGCGCCAGCAGCCAAGTTGGTCTGGGAGATACGCAGTATTTT. Translated, it gives CASSQVGLGDTQYF.

V is TRBV18 and J is TRBJ2-3, with 10 bases fitting TRBD1. With 4 bases clipped from V and 2 bases from J, the junction kept 6 bases outside the gene matches. This CDR3 contains 16 residues. Germline CDR1 is KGHSH and CDR2 is LQKENI. This CDR3 is CASSRTGTGDTDTQYF. The CDR3 bases are TGTGCCAGCTCACGGACCGGGACAGGGGACACAGATACGCAGTATTTT.

This clonotype was detected many times. The chain recombines TRBV7-8 with TRBJ2-5; the D gene is possibly TRBD1 (6 bases). Germline values: CDR1 SGHVS, CDR2 FQNEAQ. The CDR3 consists of 15 residues. The V end was cut by 6 bases, the J end by 2 bases, with 16 bases between. This CDR3 reads CASSFGAGAQETQYF. Written as DNA, the CDR3 is TGTGCCAGCAGTTTCGGGGCAGGGGCGCAAGAGACCCAGTACTTC. The whole variable domain, remainder taken from reference TRBV7-8 and TRBJ2-5, is GAGVSQSPRYKVAKRGQDVALRCDPISGHVSLFWYQQALGQGPEFLTYFQNEAQLDKSGLPSDRFFAERPEGSVSTLKIQRTQQEDSAVYLCASSFGAGAQETQYFGPGTRLLVL.

The J gene is TRBJ2-5, the V gene TRBV2; 12 nucleotides line up with TRBD2. In germline, CDR1 is SNHLY, CDR2 FYNNEI. J was trimmed by 5 bases and V by 7 bases; bases with no gene match: 20. CDR3 length equals 19 residues. The chain's CDR3 is CASTPSSGGARMLGETQYF. CDR3 DNA sequence: TGTGCCAGCACCCCCTCTAGCGGGGGGGCCCGAATGCTAGGGGAGACCCAGTACTTC.

In its sample, this clonotype was seen a few times. This sequence joins TRBV20-1 and TRBJ1-2; TRBD1 might be the D (6 bases). The CDR3 is 15 amino acids. The V gene lost 1 base and the J gene lost 2 bases, with 14 bases spanning the gap. CDR1 is DFQATT and CDR2 is SNEGSKA in the germline V gene (reference sequence). In DNA form, the CDR3 reads TGCAGTGCTAGAGCCCCACAGGGATCCAACTATGGCTACACCTTC. This translates into CSARAPQGSNYGYTF.

The chain uses TRBV4-1 and TRBJ2-1; D tentatively fits TRBD1 or TRBD2 (5 bases each). CDR1 is MGHRA and CDR2 is YSYEKL in the germline V gene. Trimming cost V 2 bases and J 7 bases, with 12 bases left between them. The CDR3 spans 14 residues. The CDR3 sequence: CASSQPGRINEQFF. DNA for the CDR3: TGCGCCAGCAGCCAACCGGGACGTATTAATGAGCAGTTCTTC.